This T cell receptor beta chain originates from a study of T cell clusters in autoimmune cytopenias. TRB was amplified by touch-down multiplex PCR, primer pools A and B combined. TCRdb re-called the multiplex PCR reads, yielding one record per CDR3 amino acid sequence without DNA. Here the sample table reports around 2,000 distinct CDR3 sequences. Tens of thousands of genome equivalents of blood DNA were amplified for TRB. The CDR3 has 13 residues. Germline CDR1 SGHNT, CDR2 YENEEA. In addition, the sample was reused for a study of T cell repertoires in aging, cancer and after chemotherapy.

This clonotype was sampled from a human donor with an autoimmune cytopenia or autoimmune hepatitis (not recorded which). Sequencing was done on a sample of peripheral blood. This chain links TRBV11-3 with TRBJ2-5; the TCRdb call, TRBD1, lacks DNA for checking. The CDR3 protein is CASSPGQGQTQYF.